This T cell receptor (beta chain) was found in a study of cytomegalovirus exposure and HLA in healthy donors. Study-wide findings and caveats: The study put some 160 TCR beta chains on its list as cytomegalovirus-associated.

V shed 4 bases, J shed 4 bases, and the junction held 6 bases outside the gene matches. Germline-derived CDR1 and CDR2 are SGDLS and YYNGEE. This CDR3 contains 17 residues. In regard to this clone: Antigen specificity is unknown.

Produced via immunoSEQ multiplex PCR; TCRdb's table is partial and in-frame only. The repertoire has approximately 160,000 clones, 90% to 97% of them found once; the top ten carry roughly 0.83%. This TCR derives from a woman aged 18-29 years in good health and CMV-seronegative. The specimen sequenced was PBMCs. The chain combines TRBV9 with TRBJ2-1, with TRBD2 identical over 15 bases. CDR3 sequence (DNA): TGTGCCAGCAGCACAGGGACTAGCGGGGGGAAATACAATGAGCAGTTCTTC. It specifies CASSTGTSGGKYNEQFF.